This is a list of T cell receptor beta chains from one sample in a study of control samples from healthy donors and cancer patients. TCRdb's copy holds only in-frame clones and misses some; the assay was immunoSEQ multiplex PCR. Counted here are 150,000 or so clones, roughly nine tenths occurring once; the ten biggest clones make up approximately 7%. Sequencing used blood. Every receptor here comes from a man between 18 and 35 years old in good health. CDR3s include the opening cysteine and the closing phenylalanine or tryptophan. Fields, in order: J gene, V gene, clone size, D gene, CDR3 protein, CDR3 DNA. A D gene is named only where the DNA matches it firmly. Part of the rows lack a size; the others show once, few, many or a class for expanded clones.

TRBJ1-5 | TRBV9 | few | NA | CASSVEADSNQPQHF | TGTGCCAGCAGCGTAGAAGCTGATAGCAATCAGCCCCAGCATTTT
TRBJ2-7 | TRBV28 | once | NA | CASSFDRELDYEQYF | TGTGCCAGCAGTTTCGATAGGGAACTCGACTACGAGCAGTACTTC
TRBJ2-7 | TRBV16 | NA | NA | CASSQLAGSYEQYF | TGTGCCAGCAGCCAATTAGCAGGGTCGTACGAGCAGTACTTC
TRBJ1-1 | TRBV7-9 | NA | NA | CASSRAGGGDTEAFF | TGTGCCAGCAGCAGGGCGGGGGGAGGCGACACTGAAGCTTTCTTT
TRBJ1-1 | TRBV25-1 | NA | NA | CASSEPANTEAFF | TGTGCCAGCAGTGAACCAGCGAACACTGAAGCTTTCTTT
TRBJ1-6 | TRBV5-1 | NA | TRBD1 | CASSFGQDSSPLHF | TGCGCCAGCAGCTTCGGACAGGATAGTTCACCCCTCCACTTT
TRBJ2-7 | TRBV13 | NA | TRBD2 | CASSLGLAGTYEQYF | TGTGCCAGCAGCTTAGGACTAGCGGGGACCTACGAGCAGTACTTC
TRBJ1-2 | TRBV24-1 | NA | NA | CATSDPGVPQNYGYTF | TGTGCCACCAGTGATCCCGGGGTTCCTCAGAACTATGGCTACACCTTC
TRBJ2-7 | TRBV19 | NA | NA | CASSIDILYEQYF | TGTGCCAGTAGTATAGACATACTCTACGAGCAGTACTTC
TRBJ1-2 | TRBV5-1 | NA | TRBD1 | CASSLTPGGGYTF | TGCGCCAGCAGCTTGACCCCAGGGGGTGGCTACACCTTC
TRBJ1-6 | TRBV18 | NA | TRBD1 | CASSPDRGHSPLHF | TGTGCCAGCTCACCAGACAGGGGACATTCACCCCTCCACTTT
TRBJ1-1 | TRBV6-5 | NA | TRBD1 | CASTPRTGQNTEAFF | TGTGCCAGCACCCCTAGGACAGGACAGAACACTGAAGCTTTCTTT
TRBJ2-7 | TRBV5-6 | NA | NA | CASSLAGEQYF | TGTGCCAGCAGCTTGGCGGGAGAGCAGTACTTC
TRBJ2-7 | TRBV6-5 | NA | NA | CASSPDGYEQYF | TGTGCCAGCAGTCCTGACGGCTACGAGCAGTACTTC
TRBJ2-4 | TRBV24-1 | NA | NA | CATSETGPLNIQYF | TGTGCCACCAGTGAAACCGGGCCCTTAAACATTCAGTACTTC
TRBJ1-6 | TRBV4-2 | once | NA | CASSQGVANSPLHF | TGTGCCAGCAGCCAGGGCGTGGCCAATTCACCCCTCCACTTT
TRBJ2-1 | TRBV15 | NA | NA | CATSRDRGASSYNEQFF | TGTGCCACCAGCAGAGATAGAGGGGCTAGCTCCTACAATGAGCAGTTCTTC
TRBJ2-5 | TRBV5-4 | once | NA | CASSLGYQETQYF | TGTGCCAGCAGCTTGGGATACCAAGAGACCCAGTACTTC
TRBJ2-2 | TRBV9 | NA | NA | CASSVGTGELFF | TGTGCCAGCAGCGTAGGAACCGGGGAGCTGTTTTTT
TRBJ2-3 | TRBV5-1 | NA | NA | CASRWQDGDVAQYF | TGCGCCAGCAGGTGGCAGGACGGGGATGTCGCGCAGTATTTT
TRBJ2-3 | TRBV12-3/TRBV12-4 | NA | NA | CASSLAPWDTQYF | TGTGCCAGCAGTTTAGCCCCGTGGGATACGCAGTATTTT
TRBJ2-1 | TRBV3-1/TRBV3-2 | NA | TRBD1 | CASSHSRDRGYNEQFF | TGTGCCAGCAGCCACTCCCGGGACAGGGGATACAATGAGCAGTTCTTC
TRBJ1-2 | TRBV11-1 | NA | NA | CASSSPVGDGYTF | TGTGCCAGCAGCTCCCCGGTGGGTGATGGCTACACCTTC
TRBJ1-5 | TRBV12-5 | NA | TRBD1 | CASAPGQGLSQPQHF | TGTGCTAGTGCCCCCGGACAGGGATTGAGTCAGCCCCAGCATTTT
TRBJ1-2 | TRBV6-1 | NA | NA | CASSDPTGPGYGYTF | TGTGCCAGCAGTGACCCGACAGGCCCAGGCTATGGCTACACCTTC
TRBJ2-5 | TRBV12-5 | NA | NA | CASGFGGGETQYF | TGTGCTAGTGGTTTCGGAGGGGGAGAGACCCAGTACTTC
TRBJ2-7 | TRBV9 | NA | TRBD1 | CASSVGTGFSYEQYF | TGTGCCAGCAGCGTCGGGACAGGGTTTTCCTACGAGCAGTACTTC
TRBJ1-4 | TRBV9 | NA | TRBD1 | CASSVGQGEKLFF | TGTGCCAGCAGCGTAGGACAGGGTGAAAAACTGTTTTTT
TRBJ1-1 | TRBV19 | NA | NA | CASSIRDNLMNTEAFF | TGTGCCAGTAGTATCCGGGACAACCTCATGAACACTGAAGCTTTCTTT
TRBJ1-4 | TRBV6-7 | NA | NA | CASLHRQHDEKLFF | TGTGCCAGCTTGCATCGACAGCATGATGAAAAACTGTTTTTT
TRBJ2-7 | TRBV5-4 | NA | NA | CASSLGGTTGSYEQYF | TGTGCCAGCAGCTTGGGGGGAACGACAGGTTCCTACGAGCAGTACTTC
TRBJ1-6 | TRBV5-1 | NA | NA | CASSKSIGDRNSPLHF | TGCGCCAGCAGCAAATCGATCGGGGATAGGAATTCACCCCTCCACTTT
TRBJ1-4 | TRBV6-1 | once | NA | CASSEAVLGRLREKLFF | TGTGCCAGCAGTGAAGCGGTCTTGGGACGGCTACGTGAAAAACTGTTTTTT
TRBJ2-5 | TRBV10-1 | NA | TRBD1 | CASTLTGQGEQETQYF | TGCGCCAGCACCCTTACGGGACAGGGGGAACAAGAGACCCAGTACTTC
TRBJ2-7 | TRBV27 | NA | TRBD2 | CASSLAIGAGGLYEQYF | TGTGCCAGCAGTCTCGCCATAGGGGCGGGGGGTCTCTACGAGCAGTACTTC
TRBJ1-5 | TRBV2 | once | TRBD1 | CASRGQGAGNQPQHF | TGTGCCAGCAGGGGACAGGGGGCTGGCAATCAGCCCCAGCATTTT